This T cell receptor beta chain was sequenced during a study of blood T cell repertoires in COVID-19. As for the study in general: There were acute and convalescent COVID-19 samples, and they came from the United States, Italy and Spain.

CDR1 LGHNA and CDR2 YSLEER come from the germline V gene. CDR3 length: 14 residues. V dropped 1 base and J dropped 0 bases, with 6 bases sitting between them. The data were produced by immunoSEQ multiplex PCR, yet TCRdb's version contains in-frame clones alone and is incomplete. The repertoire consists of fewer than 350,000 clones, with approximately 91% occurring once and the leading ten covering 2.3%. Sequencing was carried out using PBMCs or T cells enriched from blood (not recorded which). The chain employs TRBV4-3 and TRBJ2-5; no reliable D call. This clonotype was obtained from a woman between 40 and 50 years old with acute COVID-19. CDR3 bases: TGCGCCAGCAGCCAAGTCCAAAACCAAGAGACCCAGTACTTC. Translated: CASSQVQNQETQYF.